This entry is about one T cell receptor beta chain. Antigen unknown. This record comes from a study of high-grade serous ovarian cancer treatment subgroups. Study-level background: On average, approximately 14,000 reads and 6,500 to 8,000 unique TCR beta rearrangements were obtained per sample.

TCRdb's table, derived via immunoSEQ multiplex PCR, lists solely in-frame clones and lacks some. In the table there are roughly 420 clones, about 73% of which are singletons. Overall study results and limits: Bulk tumor TCR sequencing gave no spatial information. Same-patient tumor repertoires overlapped at about 0.11 to 0.85; different patients barely overlapped.

From germline, CDR1 is LGHNA and CDR2 YSLEER. The length of the CDR3 is 13 residues. V was trimmed by 3 bases and J by 4 bases, leaving 9 bases between them. Tumor samples were obtained before definitive surgery or chemotherapy. Input material: tumor tissue. The source of this sequence is a human donor with high-grade serous ovarian cancer. The rearrangement links TRBV4-3 to TRBJ1-2, with no clear D. The CDR3 here is CASSHIGIYGYTF. DNA of the CDR3: TGCGCCAGCAGCCACATTGGGATCTATGGCTACACCTTC.